This T cell receptor (beta chain) comes out of a study of regulatory T cells in long-lasting Graves disease. Time point denoted: newly diagnosed GD, antithyroid drugs for less than 3 months. RNA extracted from PBMCs served as the sequencing template. Findings and limits, study-wide: Patients with persistent disease showed a bias toward TRBV28, TRBJ1-2 and TRBJ2-5.

According to the study, TCR beta libraries were built with iRepertoire HTBI primers and CDR3-region Arm-PCR. TCRdb reprocessed the multiplex PCR reads via MiXCR and lists one record per CDR3 protein. Of about 560,000 distinct CDR3 sequences listed, around 16% are singletons. Trimming removed 3 bases from V and 0 bases from J, with 10 bases in between. The CDR3 is made up of 15 amino acids. Germline V CDR1 and CDR2: KGHDR, SFDVKD. A note on this clonotype: Antigen specificity is unknown.

These records were also assigned to another study, of T cells in Graves' hyperthyroidism and ophthalmopathy.

The TCR sequence derives from a man between 18 and 29 years old with Graves disease. Here the sequenced sample was peripheral blood mononuclear cells (PBMCs), taken at new diagnosis, from a patient treated with antithyroid drugs. The chain couples TRBV24-1 to TRBJ2-5, with D perhaps matching TRBD1 (6 bases). The CDR3 DNA sequence: TGTGCCACCAGTGATACAACAGGGTACCAAGAGACCCAGTACTTC. It codes for CATSDTTGYQETQYF.